The subject of this entry is one T cell receptor (beta chain). The antigen remains unidentified. The CDR3 totals 13 residues. V was shortened by 5 bases and J by 4 bases, with 11 bases between the two germline ends. The sample belongs to a study of T cell responses to AZD1222 COVID-19 vaccine. Generated by immunoSEQ multiplex PCR, the TCRdb table keeps only in-frame clones and is missing some. The sample shows 100,000 to 150,000 clones, roughly 90% of them seen only once. Study-level points and caveats: Repertoires were sampled only after the peak T cell response. Reportedly, close to half of spike-specific TCRs are directed against unmutated variant regions.

This TCR was recovered from an adult who received the AZD1222 COVID-19 vaccine. The chain joins TRBV12-3 or TRBV12-4 to TRBJ1-2; TRBD1 might be the D (5 bases). Here the sequenced sample was peripheral blood, taken 28 days after the second AZD1222 dose. CDR3 in amino acids: CASSLRVSYGYTF. DNA of the CDR3: TGTGCCAGCAGTCTCAGGGTTTCCTATGGCTACACCTTC.